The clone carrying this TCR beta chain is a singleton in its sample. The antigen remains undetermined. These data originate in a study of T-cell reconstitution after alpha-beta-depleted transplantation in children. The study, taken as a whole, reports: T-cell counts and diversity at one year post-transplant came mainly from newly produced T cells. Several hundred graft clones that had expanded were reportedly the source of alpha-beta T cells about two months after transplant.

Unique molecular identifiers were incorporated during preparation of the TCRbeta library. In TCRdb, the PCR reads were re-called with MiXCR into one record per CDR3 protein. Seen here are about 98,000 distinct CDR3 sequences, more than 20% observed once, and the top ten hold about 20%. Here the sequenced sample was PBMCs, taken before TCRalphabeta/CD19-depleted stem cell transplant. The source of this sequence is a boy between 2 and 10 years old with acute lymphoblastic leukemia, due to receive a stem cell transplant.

CDR3 bases: TGTGCCACCAGTGATTTGCGGTCCTACAATGAGCAGTTCTTC. It translates to CATSDLRSYNEQFF. The chain joins TRBV24-1 to TRBJ2-1; D gene ambiguous. In germline, CDR1 is KGHDR, CDR2 SFDVKD. The CDR3 extends over 14 amino acids. V lost 0 bases, J lost 1 base, and 3 bases lay in between.